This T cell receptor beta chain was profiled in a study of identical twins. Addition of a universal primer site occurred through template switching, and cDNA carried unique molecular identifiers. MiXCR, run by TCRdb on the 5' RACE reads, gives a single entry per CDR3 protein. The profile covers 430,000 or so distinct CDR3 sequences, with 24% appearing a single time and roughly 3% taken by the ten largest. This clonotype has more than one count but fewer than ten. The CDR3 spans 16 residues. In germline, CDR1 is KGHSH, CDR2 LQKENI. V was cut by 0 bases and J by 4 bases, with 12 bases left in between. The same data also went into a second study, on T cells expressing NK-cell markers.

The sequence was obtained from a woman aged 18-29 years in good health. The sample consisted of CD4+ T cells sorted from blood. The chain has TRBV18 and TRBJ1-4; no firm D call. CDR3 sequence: CASSPPSSGYNEKLFF. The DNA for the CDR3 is TGTGCCAGCTCACCACCATCATCCGGTTATAATGAAAAACTGTTTTTT.